The clone carrying this T cell receptor beta chain turned up a few times. Documented time point: persistent/refractory GD, antithyroid drugs over 5 years with positive TRAb. PBMC-derived RNA was used for the TCR library. This sample stems from a study of regulatory T cells in long-lasting Graves disease. The ends lost 2 bases at V and 7 bases at J; junction bases unmatched: 7. The CDR3 runs to 15 residues. Germline lookup yields CDR1 LGHDT and CDR2 YNNKEL (reference sequence). Library construction for TCR beta used iRepertoire HTBI primers and Arm-PCR of CDR3 regions. TCRdb processed the multiplex PCR reads anew with MiXCR; each CDR3 protein has one entry. The sample includes about 450,000 distinct CDR3 sequences, roughly a quarter of them seen just once.

The rearrangement joins TRBV3-1 to TRBJ1-4, with TRBD1 identical over 7 bases. The sequence came from a female donor with Graves disease. Sequenced here: peripheral blood mononuclear cells (PBMCs), sampled when the disease was refractory, from a patient treated with antithyroid drugs. CDR3 protein: CASSQRDRASEKLFF. CDR3 DNA sequence: TGTGCCAGCAGCCAACGAGACAGGGCCTCTGAAAAACTGTTTTTT. The full variable domain, rest sourced from reference TRBV3-1 and TRBJ1-4, is DTAVSQTPKYLVTQMGNDKSIKCEQNLGHDTMYWYKQDSKKFLKIMFSYNNKELIINETVPNRFSPKSPDKAHLNLHINSLELGDSAVYFCASSQRDRASEKLFFGSGTQLSVL.